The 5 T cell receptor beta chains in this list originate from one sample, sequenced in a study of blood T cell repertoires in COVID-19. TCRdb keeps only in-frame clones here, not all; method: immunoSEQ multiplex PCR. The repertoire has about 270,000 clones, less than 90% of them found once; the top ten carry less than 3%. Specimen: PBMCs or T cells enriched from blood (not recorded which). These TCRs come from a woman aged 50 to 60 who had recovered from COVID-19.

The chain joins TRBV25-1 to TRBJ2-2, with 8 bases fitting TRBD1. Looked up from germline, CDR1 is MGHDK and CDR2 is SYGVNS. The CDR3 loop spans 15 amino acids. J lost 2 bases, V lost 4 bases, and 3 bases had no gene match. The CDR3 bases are TGTGCCAGCAGTGGAACAGGGGGTAACACCGGGGAGCTGTTTTTT. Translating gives CASSGTGGNTGELFF.

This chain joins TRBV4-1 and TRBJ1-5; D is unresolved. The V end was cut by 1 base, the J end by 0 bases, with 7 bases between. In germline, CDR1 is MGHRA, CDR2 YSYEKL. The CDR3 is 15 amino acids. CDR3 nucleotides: TGCGCCAGCAGCCAAGCTGAGTATAGCAATCAGCCCCAGCATTTT. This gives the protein CASSQAEYSNQPQHF.

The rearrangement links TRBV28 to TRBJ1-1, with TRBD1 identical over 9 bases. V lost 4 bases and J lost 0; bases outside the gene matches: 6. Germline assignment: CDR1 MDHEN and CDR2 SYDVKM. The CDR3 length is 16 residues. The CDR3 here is CASSSPGTGLNTEAFF. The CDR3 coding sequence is TGTGCCAGCAGTTCCCCCGGGACAGGGTTGAACACTGAAGCTTTCTTT.

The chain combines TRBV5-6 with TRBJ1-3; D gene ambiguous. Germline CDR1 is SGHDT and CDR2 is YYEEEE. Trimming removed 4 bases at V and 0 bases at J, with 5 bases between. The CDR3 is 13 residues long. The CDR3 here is CASSGDSGNTIYF. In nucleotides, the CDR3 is TGTGCCAGCAGCGGAGACTCTGGAAACACCATATATTTT. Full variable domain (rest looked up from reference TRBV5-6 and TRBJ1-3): DAGVTQSPTHLIKTRGQQVTLRCSPKSGHDTVSWYQQALGQGPQFIFQYYEEEERQRGNFPDRFSGHQFPNYSSELNVNALLLGDSALYLCASSGDSGNTIYFGEGSWLTVV.

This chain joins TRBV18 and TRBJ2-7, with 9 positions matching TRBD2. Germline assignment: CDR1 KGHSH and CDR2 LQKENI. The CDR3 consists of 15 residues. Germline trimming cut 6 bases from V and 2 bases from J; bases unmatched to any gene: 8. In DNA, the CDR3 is TGTGCCAGCTCCCACGGACTAGCGAGAACCTACGAGCAGTACTTC. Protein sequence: CASSHGLARTYEQYF.